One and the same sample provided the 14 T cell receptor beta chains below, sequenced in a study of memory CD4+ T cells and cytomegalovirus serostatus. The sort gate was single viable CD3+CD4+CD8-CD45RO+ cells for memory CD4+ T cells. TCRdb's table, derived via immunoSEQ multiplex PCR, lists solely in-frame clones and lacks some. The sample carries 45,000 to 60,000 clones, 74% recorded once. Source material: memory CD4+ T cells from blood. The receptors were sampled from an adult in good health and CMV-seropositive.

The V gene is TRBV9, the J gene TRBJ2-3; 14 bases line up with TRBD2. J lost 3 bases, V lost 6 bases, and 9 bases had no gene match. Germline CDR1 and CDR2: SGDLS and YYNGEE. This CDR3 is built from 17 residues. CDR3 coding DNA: TGTGCCAGCACCAAGACTAGCGGGGGGGCCATGACAGATACGCAGTATTTT. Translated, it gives CASTKTSGGAMTDTQYF.

The CDR3 bases are TGTGCCAGCTCACCAGGGCGTCGGGACGAGCAGTACTTC. This gives the protein CASSPGRRDEQYF. V gene TRBV18 combines with J gene TRBJ2-7; D is uncertain. With 2 bases removed from V and 5 bases from J, the gap between germline ends came to 10 bases. Germline-derived CDR1 and CDR2 are KGHSH and LQKENI. This CDR3 spans 13 amino acids.

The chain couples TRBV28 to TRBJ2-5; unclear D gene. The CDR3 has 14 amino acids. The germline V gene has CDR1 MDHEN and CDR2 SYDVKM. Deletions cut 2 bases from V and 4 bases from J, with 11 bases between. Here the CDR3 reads CASSLDPRAETQYF. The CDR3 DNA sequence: TGTGCCAGCAGTTTAGATCCAAGGGCAGAGACCCAGTACTTC.

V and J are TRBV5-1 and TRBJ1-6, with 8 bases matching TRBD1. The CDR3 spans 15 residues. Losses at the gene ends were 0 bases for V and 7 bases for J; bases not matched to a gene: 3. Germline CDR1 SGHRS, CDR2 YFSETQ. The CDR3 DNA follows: TGCGCCAGCAGCTTGGAACAGGGGGAAAATTCACCCCTCCACTTT. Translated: CASSLEQGENSPLHF.

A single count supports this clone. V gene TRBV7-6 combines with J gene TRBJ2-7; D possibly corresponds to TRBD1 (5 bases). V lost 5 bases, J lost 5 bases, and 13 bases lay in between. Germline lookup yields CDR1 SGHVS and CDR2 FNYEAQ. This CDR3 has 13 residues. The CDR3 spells CASSARGSHEQYF. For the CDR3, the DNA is TGTGCCAGCAGCGCAAGGGGATCCCACGAGCAGTACTTC.

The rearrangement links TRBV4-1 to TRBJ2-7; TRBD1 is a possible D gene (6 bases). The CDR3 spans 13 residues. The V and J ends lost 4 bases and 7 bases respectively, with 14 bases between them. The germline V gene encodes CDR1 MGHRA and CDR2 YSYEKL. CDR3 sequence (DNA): TGCGCCAGCAGCCTGGGTAGGGGGACGGAGCAGTACTTC. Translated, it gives CASSLGRGTEQYF.

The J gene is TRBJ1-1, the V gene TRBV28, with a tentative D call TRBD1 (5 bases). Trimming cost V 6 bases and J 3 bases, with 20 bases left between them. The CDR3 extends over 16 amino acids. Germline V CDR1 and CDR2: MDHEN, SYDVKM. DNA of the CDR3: TGTGCCAGCAGAAGGGCAGGGAAGTTGATGCACACTGAAGCTTTCTTT. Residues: CASRRAGKLMHTEAFF.

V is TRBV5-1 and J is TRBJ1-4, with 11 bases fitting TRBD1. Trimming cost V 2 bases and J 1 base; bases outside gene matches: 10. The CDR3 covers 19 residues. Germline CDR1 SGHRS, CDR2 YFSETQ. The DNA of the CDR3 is TGCGCCAGCAGCTTTTCTATAGGACAGGGGGCGAGAACTAATGAAAAACTGTTTTTT. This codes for CASSFSIGQGARTNEKLFF.

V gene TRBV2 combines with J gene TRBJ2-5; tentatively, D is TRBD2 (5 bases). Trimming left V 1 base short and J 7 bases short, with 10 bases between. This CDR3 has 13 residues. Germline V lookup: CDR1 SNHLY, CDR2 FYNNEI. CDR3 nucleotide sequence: TGTGCCAGCAGTGAAGATAGCGCGAGGACCCAGTACTTC. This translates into CASSEDSARTQYF.

CDR3 nucleotides: TGCGCCAGCAGCTTGGAGGGACAGGGGGGTGAAAAACTGTTTTTT. Translated: CASSLEGQGGEKLFF. V gene TRBV5-1 combines with J gene TRBJ1-4; 11 bases line up with TRBD1. CDR1 SGHRS and CDR2 YFSETQ come from the germline V gene. The J segment lost 7 bases and the V segment lost 0 bases, leaving 2 bases of the junction unmatched. The CDR3 spans 15 residues. Using reference TRBV5-1 and TRBJ1-4 for the parts outside the CDR3, the full variable domain is KAGVTQTPRYLIKTRGQQVTLSCSPISGHRSVSWYQQTPGQGLQFLFEYFSETQRNKGNFPGRFSGRQFSNSRSEMNVSTLELGDSALYLCASSLEGQGGEKLFFGSGTQLSVL.

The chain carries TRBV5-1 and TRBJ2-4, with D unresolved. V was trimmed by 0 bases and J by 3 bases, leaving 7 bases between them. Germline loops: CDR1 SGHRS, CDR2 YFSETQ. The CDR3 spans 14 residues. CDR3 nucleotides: TGCGCCAGCAGCTTGGCCACTGACAAAAACATTCAGTACTTC. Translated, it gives CASSLATDKNIQYF.

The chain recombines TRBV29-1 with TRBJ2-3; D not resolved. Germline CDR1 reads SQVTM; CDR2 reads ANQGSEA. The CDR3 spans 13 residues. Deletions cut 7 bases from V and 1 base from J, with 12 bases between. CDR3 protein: CSANTRGTDTQYF. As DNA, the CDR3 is TGCAGCGCTAACACCCGGGGCACAGATACGCAGTATTTT.

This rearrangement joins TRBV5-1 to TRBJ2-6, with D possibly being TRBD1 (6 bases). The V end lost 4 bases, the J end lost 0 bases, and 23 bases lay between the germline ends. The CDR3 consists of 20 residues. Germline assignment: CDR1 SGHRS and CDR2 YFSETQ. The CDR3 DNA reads TGCGCCAGCAGCCCTGACATGTTACAGGGACGGAGCTCTGGGGCCAACGTCCTGACTTTC. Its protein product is CASSPDMLQGRSSGANVLTF.

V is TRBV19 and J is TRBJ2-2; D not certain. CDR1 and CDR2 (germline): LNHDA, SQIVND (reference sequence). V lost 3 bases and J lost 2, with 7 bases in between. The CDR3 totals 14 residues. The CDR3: CASSISPNTGELFF. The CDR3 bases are TGTGCCAGTAGTATTAGCCCAAACACCGGGGAGCTGTTTTTT. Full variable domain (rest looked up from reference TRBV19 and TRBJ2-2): DGGITQSPKYLFRKEGQNVTLSCEQNLNHDAMYWYRQDPGQGLRLIYYSQIVNDFQKGDIAEGYSVSREKKESFPLTVTSAQKNPTAFYLCASSISPNTGELFFGEGSRLTVL.